The 21 T cell receptor beta chains below were found in one sample sequenced in a study of T cells in Graves' hyperthyroidism and ophthalmopathy (dated by TCRdb to about 2019). Library preparation used multiplex PCR. Sequenced using an Illumina HiSeq 2000. Amplification of TCR beta CDR3 regions was carried out from RNA transcripts. The TCR CDR3 was subjected to a first round of RT-PCR using the HTBI primer set and the Qiagen OneStep RT-PCR kit. TCRdb handled the public reads itself, with Q25 trimming in fastp and clone calling in MiXCR, and kept productive beta chains. Rows merge per CDR3 protein into single entries with the most common DNA and genes. For this sample there are around 420,000 distinct CDR3 sequences; 15% to 19% appear just once. Approximately 8% of the sample lies in the top ten. Sequencing used blood. The receptors come from a woman between 18 and 29 years old with Graves' hyperthyroidism.

The table lists this clonotype with a count of one. A read error may produce the germline difference seen at one junction end. The CDR3 here is CASSKQGAGYGYTF. DNA for the CDR3: TGTGCCAGCAGTAAACAGGGGGCGGGCTATGGCTACACCTTC. The V gene is TRBV10-3, the J gene TRBJ1-2, with 9 bases aligning to TRBD1. Looked up from germline, CDR1 is ENHRY and CDR2 is SYGVKD. The CDR3 spans 14 residues.

This sequence joins TRBV6-2 or TRBV6-3 and TRBJ1-2; TRBD1 is a possible D gene (5 bases). The germline V and J ends were trimmed by 7 bases and 8 bases, with 20 bases remaining between them. The CDR3 is 14 residues long. The germline CDR1 and CDR2 sequences are MNHEY and SVGEGT. DNA of the CDR3: TGTGCCAGCACCCCCCAGGGTCTTCGAGGCGGCTACACCTTC. Encoded protein: CASTPQGLRGGYTF.

This clonotype was detected ten times or more. This sequence joins TRBV27 and TRBJ1-2; 12 nucleotides match TRBD1. Unmatched junction bases numbered 9, after V lost 6 bases and J lost 4 bases. Germline V gene data show CDR1 as MNHEY and CDR2 as SMNVEV (reference sequence). CDR3 length equals 16 residues. CDR3 region: CASRPGQGAHFYGYTF. In nucleotides, the CDR3 is TGTGCCAGCAGGCCGGGACAGGGGGCGCACTTCTATGGCTACACCTTC.

The CDR3 protein is CASSGTSGFGNEQFF. DNA for the CDR3: TGTGCCAGCAGTGGGACTAGCGGGTTTGGGAATGAGCAGTTCTTC. The chain joins TRBV2 to TRBJ2-1; TRBD2 aligns across 11 bases. V lost 4 bases, J lost 7 bases, and 6 bases stayed unmatched. The length of the CDR3 is 15 residues. Germline CDR1 reads SNHLY; CDR2 reads FYNNEI.

Ten or more counts support this clonotype. The J gene is TRBJ1-2, the V gene TRBV7-2, with D hard to call. Trimming pared 2 bases from V and 8 bases from J, leaving 12 bases between. This CDR3 has 13 amino acids. The germline V gene has CDR1 SGHTA and CDR2 FQGNSA. CDR3 region: CASSLHRQSGYTF. In nucleotides, the CDR3 is TGTGCCAGCAGCTTACACAGACAAAGCGGCTACACCTTC.

Ten or more counts support this clonotype. This sequence joins TRBV7-2 and TRBJ2-1; either TRBD1 or TRBD2 may fit D (5 bases each). Per the germline V gene, CDR1 is SGHTA and CDR2 is FQGNSA. V lost 5 bases to trimming and J lost 0 bases, with 11 bases between them. The CDR3 is 15 amino acids. This CDR3 reads CASSPGPSSYNEQFF. CDR3 nucleotides: TGTGCCAGCAGCCCGGGACCGAGCTCCTACAATGAGCAGTTCTTC.

Ten or more counts support this clonotype. V usage is TRBV7-6 and J usage is TRBJ2-1; TRBD2 aligns across 8 bases. Germline lookup yields CDR1 SGHVS and CDR2 FNYEAQ. Trimming took 1 base from V and 6 from J; bases not matched to a gene: 2. The CDR3 contains 14 residues. The CDR3 bases are TGTGCCAGCAGCTTAGAGGCGGGGGGCAATGAGCAGTTCTTC. Its translation: CASSLEAGGNEQFF.

This clonotype has a handful of counts. The V call is TRBV19, the J call TRBJ1-5, with TRBD1 as a possible D gene (5 bases). Per the germline V gene, CDR1 is LNHDA and CDR2 is SQIVND (reference sequence). The length of the CDR3 is 17 residues. The V gene lost 3 bases and the J gene lost 7 bases, with 22 bases spanning the gap. CDR3 residues: CASSIGQQYGGGQPQHF. In DNA form, the CDR3 reads TGTGCCAGTAGTATCGGACAACAATACGGGGGGGGACAGCCCCAGCATTTT.

V usage is TRBV5-1 and J usage is TRBJ1-1; D gene unclear. The CDR3 loop spans 13 amino acids. V gave up 4 bases and J gave up 1 base, with 8 bases separating them. Per germline, CDR1 SGHRS and CDR2 YFSETQ. The CDR3 DNA reads as TGCGCCAGCAGCCGGGAATCGAACACTGAAGCTTTCTTT. Translation: CASSRESNTEAFF.

The gene calls are TRBV6-2 or TRBV6-3 and TRBJ2-3; D perhaps matches TRBD2 (6 bases). CDR3 length equals 14 residues. The V gene lost 8 bases and the J gene lost 2 bases, with 14 bases spanning the gap. Germline CDR1 is MNHEY and CDR2 is SVGEGT. CDR3 DNA sequence: TGTGCCAGCGCTAGTGGGGGGTTCACAGATACGCAGTATTTT. This gives the protein CASASGGFTDTQYF.

This clonotype showed up many times. J is TRBJ2-7 and V is TRBV7-6; D could derive from TRBD1 or TRBD2 (5 bases each). The germline V gene has CDR1 SGHVS and CDR2 FNYEAQ. V lost 8 bases and J lost 0, with 14 bases in between. The CDR3 has 14 residues. The CDR3 region has the DNA TGTGCCAGCCGGCAGAGGGGCGACTCCTACGAGCAGTACTTC. Amino acids: CASRQRGDSYEQYF.

This chain connects TRBV29-1 to TRBJ1-2, with TRBD1 identical over 7 bases. Germline values: CDR1 SQVTM, CDR2 ANQGSEA. V trimming: 3 bases; J trimming: 7 bases; junction bases outside the gene matches: 8. This CDR3 region has 13 residues. As DNA, the CDR3 is TGCAGCGTTGAGGGAGCGGACAGGCGTGGCTACACCTTC. Residues: CSVEGADRRGYTF.

In this sample, this clonotype turned up many times. The V and J genes are TRBV6-1 and TRBJ2-1; 8 bases match TRBD2. V gave up 7 bases and J gave up 4 bases; unmatched junction bases: 12. CDR3 length equals 16 residues. Germline V gives CDR1 MNHNS, CDR2 SASEGT. CDR3 protein: CASTPPSGRAYNEQFF. CDR3 in DNA: TGTGCCAGCACCCCACCGAGCGGGAGAGCGTACAATGAGCAGTTCTTC.

This clonotype appeared many times. The junction shows a germline mismatch at one end, possibly a read error. The chain carries TRBV5-1 and TRBJ1-2; D gene uncertain. The germline V gene encodes CDR1 SGHRS and CDR2 YFSETQ. The CDR3 is 11 amino acids. The CDR3 DNA reads TGTGCCAGCAGCTCCAACTATGGCTACACCTTC. This encodes CASSSNYGYTF. The whole variable domain, filled in from reference TRBV5-1 and TRBJ1-2, reads KAGVTQTPRYLIKTRGQQVTLSCSPISGHRSVSWYQQTPGQGLQFLFEYFSETQRNKGNFPGRFSGRQFSNSRSEMNVSTLELGDSALYLCASSSNYGYTFGSGTRLTVV.

The rearrangement links TRBV19 to TRBJ2-7; a possible D gene is TRBD2 (5 bases). Germline CDR1 is LNHDA and CDR2 is SQIVND (reference sequence). This CDR3 spans 15 amino acids. The ends were cut back, 1 base at V and 3 bases at J, with 13 bases in the middle. The CDR3 spells CASSIASSPYYEQYF. CDR3 nucleotide sequence: TGTGCCAGTAGTATAGCCTCTAGCCCATACTACGAGCAGTACTTC.

The sample holds many counts of this clonotype. This chain connects TRBV19 to TRBJ1-2; no clear D. The CDR3 is made up of 12 amino acids. Germline V lookup: CDR1 LNHDA, CDR2 SQIVND (reference sequence). The ends were cut back, 9 bases at V and 2 bases at J, with 10 bases in the middle. CDR3 in amino acids: CASGPPNYGYTF. The CDR3 bases are TGTGCCAGCGGACCGCCGAACTATGGCTACACCTTC. Filled out from reference TRBV19 and TRBJ1-2, the complete variable domain reads DGGITQSPKYLFRKEGQNVTLSCEQNLNHDAMYWYRQDPGQGLRLIYYSQIVNDFQKGDIAEGYSVSREKKESFPLTVTSAQKNPTAFYLCASGPPNYGYTFGSGTRLTVV.

This clonotype has at least ten counts. The J gene is TRBJ1-2, the V gene TRBV6-4; no clear D gene. The CDR3 length is 14 residues. The germline V gene has CDR1 MRHNA and CDR2 SNTAGT. Trimming stripped 10 bases from V and 0 bases from J, with 15 bases between. CDR3 bases: TGTGCCACCCTCAAGACCCAAGCTAACTATGGCTACACCTTC. This codes for CATLKTQANYGYTF.

CDR3 residues: CASSFGGSKNTIYF. The CDR3 nucleotides read TGTGCCAGCAGTTTCGGGGGGTCCAAAAACACCATATATTTT. The chain recombines TRBV28 with TRBJ1-3; D might be TRBD1 (5 bases). In germline, CDR1 is MDHEN, CDR2 SYDVKM. V lost 3 bases and J 6 bases, leaving 12 bases between the germline ends. The length of the CDR3 is 14 residues.

This clonotype was counted at least ten times. The chain links TRBV20-1 to TRBJ2-7; 10 bases are shared with TRBD2. Germline loops: CDR1 DFQATT, CDR2 SNEGSKA (reference sequence). V gave up 6 bases and J gave up 6 bases; unmatched junction bases: 17. The CDR3 sequence is 16 residues long. The CDR3, as DNA: TGCAGTGCAACAGACCCGCTAGCGGGAGAATCTAGCGAGCAGTACTTC. It encodes CSATDPLAGESSEQYF.

The V and J genes are TRBV28 and TRBJ1-1, with D possibly being TRBD1 (5 bases). Germline CDR1 MDHEN, CDR2 SYDVKM. V dropped 8 bases and J dropped 3 bases, with 13 bases sitting between them. The CDR3 loop spans 13 amino acids. The CDR3 nucleotides are TGTGCCAGCGAGCAGGGTGAATACACTGAAGCTTTCTTT. As protein: CASEQGEYTEAFF.

The sample holds a few counts of this clonotype. The chain links TRBV6-1 to TRBJ2-1, with D uncertain. V was cut by 8 bases and J by 8 bases, with 13 bases left in between. In germline, CDR1 is MNHNS, CDR2 SASEGT. This CDR3 comprises 12 residues. CDR3 sequence (DNA): TGTGCCAGCCGGCCCACCGAATATGAGCAGTTCTTC. Its protein product is CASRPTEYEQFF.